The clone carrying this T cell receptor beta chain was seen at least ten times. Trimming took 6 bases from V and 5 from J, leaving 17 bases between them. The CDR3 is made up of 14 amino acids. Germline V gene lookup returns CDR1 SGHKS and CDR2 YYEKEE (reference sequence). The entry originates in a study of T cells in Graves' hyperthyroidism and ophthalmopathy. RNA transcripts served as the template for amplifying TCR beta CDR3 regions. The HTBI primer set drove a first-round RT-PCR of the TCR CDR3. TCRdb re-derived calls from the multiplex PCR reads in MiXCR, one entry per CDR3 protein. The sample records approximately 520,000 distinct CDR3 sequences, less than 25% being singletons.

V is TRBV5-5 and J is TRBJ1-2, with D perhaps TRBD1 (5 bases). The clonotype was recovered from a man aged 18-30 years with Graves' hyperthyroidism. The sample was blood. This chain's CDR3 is CASNEYERGYGYTF. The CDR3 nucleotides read TGTGCCAGCAATGAATACGAGAGGGGTTATGGCTACACCTTC.